Listed here are 30 T cell receptor beta chains from one sample, sequenced in a study of blood T cell repertoires in COVID-19. Assay used: immunoSEQ multiplex PCR; TCRdb lists only in-frame clones, some missing. The repertoire includes under 150,000 clones, about 76% of them detected once, and around 20% sits in the top ten. The sample consisted of peripheral blood. The receptors shown here come from a man older than 75 with acute or convalescent COVID-19.

The rearrangement joins TRBV27 to TRBJ1-6, with 8 bases aligning to TRBD1. This CDR3 contains 19 residues. V shed 0 bases and J 0 bases; nucleotides not matched to a gene: 7. Germline CDR1 and CDR2: MNHEY and SMNVEV (reference sequence). For the CDR3, the DNA is TGTGCCAGCAGTTTATCTGGACAGGGAGGTAGCTCCTATAATTCACCCCTCCACTTT. Protein product: CASSLSGQGGSSYNSPLHF.

The rearrangement uses TRBV6-2 or TRBV6-3 and TRBJ1-2; no reliable D call. With 2 bases removed from V and 3 bases from J, the gap between germline ends came to 19 bases. Germline V gene lookup returns CDR1 MNHEY and CDR2 SVGEGT. This CDR3 is 17 amino acids long. The CDR3 DNA is TGTGCCAGCAGTTACAACACAGTGGGTGATTTGGACTATGGCTACACCTTC. Amino acids: CASSYNTVGDLDYGYTF.

The V gene is TRBV18, the J gene TRBJ1-2, with D possibly TRBD1 on 5 matching bases. Germline values: CDR1 KGHSH, CDR2 LQKENI. Trimming shortened V by 2 bases and J by 6 bases, and 13 bases separated the two germline ends. The CDR3 contains 14 residues. The CDR3 DNA sequence: TGTGCCAGCTCACCATCCTCAGTACAGGATGGCTACACCTTC. It translates to CASSPSSVQDGYTF.

J is TRBJ2-1 and V is TRBV11-2; D ambiguous. Trimming shortened V by 2 bases and J by 3 bases, and 5 bases separated the two germline ends. Germline CDR1 SGHAT, CDR2 FQNNGV. The CDR3 spans 13 residues. The CDR3 coding sequence is TGTGCCAGCAGCTTAAACAGCTACAATGAGCAGTTCTTC. This sequence encodes CASSLNSYNEQFF.

The chain uses TRBV6-2 or TRBV6-3 and TRBJ1-5, with D unclear. Germline CDR1 is MNHEY and CDR2 is SVGEGT. The CDR3 has 18 amino acids. V was shortened by 2 bases and J by 9 bases, with 26 bases between the two germline ends. The CDR3 region is CASSYPITGNKNVGPQHF. The CDR3, as DNA: TGTGCCAGCAGTTACCCTATAACCGGGAACAAGAACGTGGGGCCCCAGCATTTT.

This rearrangement joins TRBV14 to TRBJ2-7; D gene ambiguous. Germline V lookup: CDR1 SGHDN, CDR2 FVKESK. V lost 1 base and J lost 2, with 12 bases in between. The CDR3 runs to 15 residues. The CDR3 is CASSQVEALPYEQYF. The DNA for the CDR3 is TGTGCCAGCAGCCAAGTTGAGGCCCTGCCCTACGAGCAGTACTTC. The full variable domain, in which reference TRBV14 and TRBJ2-7 provide the parts outside the CDR3, is EAGVTQFPSHSVIEKGQTVTLRCDPISGHDNLYWYRRVMGKEIKFLLHFVKESKQDESGMPNNRFLAERTGGTYSTLKVQPAELEDSGVYFCASSQVEALPYEQYFGPGTRLTVT.

CDR3 bases: TGTGCCAGCAGCTTAGTCCCGGGAGGCACTGAAGCTTTCTTT. It encodes CASSLVPGGTEAFF. This chain joins TRBV11-2 and TRBJ1-1, with no clear D. The CDR3 loop spans 14 amino acids. CDR1 and CDR2 from the germline V gene are SGHAT and FQNNGV. The V gene lost 1 base and the J gene lost 4 bases, with 10 bases spanning the gap.

This clone turned up a few times. V is TRBV7-2 and J is TRBJ1-1, with TRBD1 identical over 10 bases. The junction had 13 bases not matched to a gene; V was cut back by 5 bases and J by 4 bases. CDR1 SGHTA and CDR2 FQGNSA come from the germline V gene. CDR3 length: 17 amino acids. CDR3 sequence reads: CASSPRQGARSGTEAFF. The CDR3, as DNA: TGTGCCAGCAGCCCCCGACAGGGGGCGCGGAGTGGCACTGAAGCTTTCTTT.

The chain is built from TRBV6-6 and TRBJ1-6; TRBD1 might be the D (5 bases). This CDR3 region has 16 residues. Germline V CDR1 and CDR2: MNHNY, SVGAGI (reference sequence). Trimming removed 4 bases at V and 1 base at J, with 11 bases between. CDR3 sequence (DNA): TGTGCCAGCAGTTCGCGACAGAGGTCCTATAATTCACCCCTCCACTTT. Translated, it gives CASSSRQRSYNSPLHF.

This clone was picked up one time. The chain carries TRBV5-1 and TRBJ2-3; TRBD2 is a possible D gene (6 bases). Germline V lookup: CDR1 SGHRS, CDR2 YFSETQ. Trimming took off 2 bases at V and 2 bases at J, with 12 bases between the two ends. The CDR3 consists of 15 residues. The CDR3 region is CASSFLGGDTDTQYF. The CDR3, as DNA: TGCGCCAGCAGCTTCTTAGGCGGGGACACAGATACGCAGTATTTT.

This clone has more than one count but fewer than ten. The chain combines TRBV6-1 with TRBJ2-7; TRBD1 matches at 7 bases. CDR3 length equals 15 residues. Losses at the gene ends were 0 bases for V and 3 bases for J; bases not matched to a gene: 5. CDR1 and CDR2 (germline): MNHNS, SASEGT. The CDR3 protein is CASSEASRGRYEQYF. CDR3 DNA: TGTGCCAGCAGTGAAGCATCGAGGGGGCGCTACGAGCAGTACTTC.

This clone was seen a few times. The chain combines TRBV18 with TRBJ1-1; no clear D gene. Germline lookup yields CDR1 KGHSH and CDR2 LQKENI. Trimming removed 6 bases at V and 6 bases at J, with 14 bases between. The CDR3 is made up of 13 amino acids. The CDR3 sequence: CASSLNGFSEAFF. Here the CDR3 DNA reads TGTGCCAGCTCTCTGAACGGGTTTTCTGAAGCTTTCTTT.

The rearrangement uses TRBV18 and TRBJ2-2, with D maybe TRBD2 (6 bases). Trimming removed 2 bases from V and 3 bases from J, with 10 bases in between. This CDR3 has 15 amino acids. Germline loops: CDR1 KGHSH, CDR2 LQKENI. CDR3 amino acids: CASSPGGADTGELFF. The CDR3 DNA is TGTGCCAGCTCACCAGGAGGGGCGGACACCGGGGAGCTGTTTTTT.

CDR3 protein: CASGNGIGEGAAVKAFF. The CDR3 DNA is TGTGCTAGTGGCAACGGCATAGGGGAAGGTGCCGCGGTGAAAGCTTTCTTT. The chain recombines TRBV12-5 with TRBJ1-1; a weak D match, TRBD1 (5 bases). Trimming took 6 bases from V and 9 from J, leaving 29 bases between them. Germline CDR1 and CDR2: LGHNT and FRNRAP. The CDR3 loop spans 17 amino acids. Supplemented by reference TRBV12-5 and TRBJ1-1, the full variable domain reads DARVTQTPRHKVTEMGQEVTMRCQPILGHNTVFWYRQTMMQGLELLAYFRNRAPLDDSGMPKDRFSAEMPDATLATLKIQPSEPRDSAVYFCASGNGIGEGAAVKAFFGQGTRLTVV.

This clone has more than one count but fewer than ten. V and J are TRBV29-1 and TRBJ1-2, with D possibly being TRBD1 (6 bases). The CDR3 is made up of 14 amino acids. Germline V gene sequence: CDR1 SQVTM, CDR2 ANQGSEA. Trimming stripped 4 bases from V and 7 bases from J, with 19 bases between. The DNA for the CDR3 is TGCAGCGTTGCGCCGAGGACAGATGTTTCTGGCTACACCTTC. Amino acid sequence: CSVAPRTDVSGYTF.

This clone has just a few counts. The V and J genes are TRBV6-5 and TRBJ2-2; weak D call: TRBD1 (6 bases). V gave up 5 bases and J gave up 2 bases, with 9 bases separating them. This CDR3 has 14 amino acids. CDR1 and CDR2 (germline): MNHEY, SVGAGI. The CDR3 is CASSRDTNTGELFF. The CDR3 nucleotides are TGTGCCAGCAGTCGGGACACCAACACCGGGGAGCTGTTTTTT.

The chain is built from TRBV9 and TRBJ1-2; the match to TRBD1 covers 7 bases. Germline V gene lookup returns CDR1 SGDLS and CDR2 YYNGEE. The CDR3 totals 12 residues. Germline trimming cut 2 bases from V and 7 bases from J; bases unmatched to any gene: 2. The CDR3 DNA follows: TGTGCCAGCAGCGTCCACAGGGGTGGCTACACCTTC. Amino acids: CASSVHRGGYTF.

The V and J genes are TRBV4-3 and TRBJ1-2; a weak D match, TRBD1 (6 bases). The CDR3 is 13 amino acids. CDR1 LGHNA and CDR2 YSLEER come from the germline V gene. Trimming cost V 4 bases and J 5 bases, with 11 bases left between them. The CDR3 coding sequence is TGCGCCAGCAGCCCGGCCCAGGGGTATGGCTACACCTTC. Amino acid sequence: CASSPAQGYGYTF.

This chain uses TRBV9 with TRBJ2-1; TRBD1 aligns across 10 bases. V was pared by 3 bases and J by 3 bases, with 6 bases of the junction left unmatched. Germline V gene sequence: CDR1 SGDLS, CDR2 YYNGEE. CDR3 length: 16 amino acids. The CDR3 nucleotides read TGTGCCAGCAGCGACTCCGGGACAGGGGTCTACAATGAGCAGTTCTTC. Residues: CASSDSGTGVYNEQFF.

This sequence joins TRBV29-1 and TRBJ1-2; D may be TRBD1 (5 bases). Looked up from germline, CDR1 is SQVTM and CDR2 is ANQGSEA. This CDR3 spans 12 amino acids. The V end was cut by 7 bases, the J end by 7 bases, with 16 bases between. CDR3 protein: CSAGPEAFGYTF. CDR3 nucleotides: TGCAGCGCGGGACCCGAAGCCTTTGGCTACACCTTC.

The J gene is TRBJ2-2, the V gene TRBV6-1, with 8 bases aligning to TRBD2. Looked up from germline, CDR1 is MNHNS and CDR2 is SASEGT. The trim removed 2 bases at V and 4 bases at J, leaving 9 bases unmatched. This CDR3 is 17 amino acids long. Written as DNA, the CDR3 is TGTGCCAGCAGTGAATTTTACGGGGGGGTTGGCACCGGGGAGCTGTTTTTT. This translates into CASSEFYGGVGTGELFF.

This clone has more than one count but fewer than ten. The rearrangement uses TRBV19 and TRBJ1-5; 10 bases are shared with TRBD1. Germline values: CDR1 LNHDA, CDR2 SQIVND (reference sequence). Germline trimming cut 4 bases from V and 5 bases from J; bases unmatched to any gene: 17. This CDR3 is 19 amino acids long. CDR3 loop: CASSKPGQGFSFGDQPQHF. CDR3 coding DNA: TGTGCCAGTAGTAAACCGGGACAGGGGTTTTCGTTCGGCGATCAGCCCCAGCATTTT.

The CDR3 DNA follows: TGTGCCAGCAGCTCCGACAGATATGGCTACACCTTC. Translated: CASSSDRYGYTF. V gene TRBV7-2 combines with J gene TRBJ1-2, with a weak D call TRBD1 (5 bases). The CDR3 runs to 12 residues. Germline V CDR1 and CDR2: SGHTA, FQGNSA. V was cut by 4 bases and J by 5 bases, with 8 bases left in between.

This chain links TRBV14 with TRBJ1-1; 8 nucleotides match TRBD1. CDR1 is SGHDN, CDR2 FVKESK, per germline. J gave up 0 bases and V 9 bases, and 3 bases lay outside the gene matches. The CDR3 loop spans 13 amino acids. CDR3 amino acids: CASDRGMNTEAFF. CDR3 DNA sequence: TGTGCCAGTGACAGGGGAATGAACACTGAAGCTTTCTTT.

This clone was observed a handful of times. The chain is built from TRBV2 and TRBJ2-7; D gene uncertain. The V end lost 7 bases, the J end lost 5 bases, and 18 bases lay between the germline ends. Germline CDR1 reads SNHLY; CDR2 reads FYNNEI. This CDR3 spans 14 amino acids. The CDR3 spells CASTQLSRVDEQYF. CDR3 DNA sequence: TGTGCCAGCACCCAGCTTTCCCGGGTTGACGAGCAGTACTTC.

This clone was found many times. This chain joins TRBV4-1 and TRBJ2-1; 9 nucleotides align to TRBD2. This CDR3 is built from 15 residues. The J segment lost 10 bases and the V segment lost 7 bases, leaving 14 bases of the junction unmatched. CDR1 and CDR2 (germline): MGHRA, YSYEKL. CDR3 nucleotide sequence: TGCGCCAGCAAGGCGGGGGGGGCCTCGCTAAGCGAGCAGTTCTTC. It specifies CASKAGGASLSEQFF.

This chain connects TRBV2 to TRBJ1-6; D gene uncertain. Germline lookup yields CDR1 SNHLY and CDR2 FYNNEI. The CDR3 covers 15 residues. The V and J ends lost 1 base and 7 bases respectively, with 11 bases between them. The CDR3: CASSEEAGPNSPLHF. In DNA form, the CDR3 reads TGTGCCAGCAGTGAAGAGGCAGGTCCAAATTCACCCCTCCACTTT.

This clone was observed a few times. The genes are TRBV5-5 and TRBJ2-7; D perhaps matches TRBD1 (6 bases). Germline values: CDR1 SGHKS, CDR2 YYEKEE (reference sequence). Trimming left V 4 bases short and J 1 base short, with 12 bases between. CDR3 length: 14 residues. DNA for the CDR3: TGTGCCAGCAGCCCCGGACAGAATTCCTACGAGCAGTACTTC. Protein: CASSPGQNSYEQYF.

The gene calls are TRBV10-3 and TRBJ1-5; D not certain. The V and J ends lost 8 bases and 2 bases respectively, with 10 bases between them. Germline V CDR1 and CDR2: ENHRY, SYGVKD. The CDR3 spans 13 residues. The DNA of the CDR3 is TGTGCCATCGCCACAGATCGCAATCAGCCCCAGCATTTT. It specifies CAIATDRNQPQHF.

This chain links TRBV28 with TRBJ2-7; weak D call: TRBD1 (6 bases). V was shortened by 4 bases and J by 4 bases, with 17 bases between the two germline ends. Per germline, CDR1 MDHEN and CDR2 SYDVKM. The CDR3 is 15 residues long. CDR3 loop: CASSSPGHGVYEQYF. The CDR3 DNA follows: TGTGCCAGCAGTTCTCCGGGACACGGGGTTTACGAGCAGTACTTC.